This T cell receptor beta chain emerged from a study of blood T cells in healthy people across ages. Using a J-beta primer mix together with a sample-barcoded 5' primer, a second PCR was run for roughly 6 to 12 cycles. TCRdb processed the 5' RACE reads anew with MiXCR; each CDR3 protein has one entry. Found here are over 1.5 million distinct CDR3 sequences, around 48% of them singletons; the top ten hold roughly 2%. Germline V gives CDR1 SGHRS, CDR2 YFSETQ. The V and J ends lost 4 bases and 3 bases, in that order; junction bases with no gene match: 13. The CDR3 extends over 16 amino acids. This clonotype was seen only a few times.

The TCR comes from a woman aged 40-49 years in good health. The genes are TRBV5-1 and TRBJ2-7; 7 bases are a match to TRBD1. The specimen sequenced was blood. CDR3 DNA sequence: TGCGCCAGCAGCCAGAAGCAGACAGGGCGACGCTACGAGCAGTACTTC. It encodes CASSQKQTGRRYEQYF.